The T cell receptor beta chain described here comes from a study of T-cell memory formation after mild COVID-19. About the research overall: For the most part, TCR clusters were specific to one donor. Findings and limits, study-wide: CD8+ contracting clones occupied EMRA, while CD4+ ones occupied mainly CM and EM.

After removal of 5 bases from V and 3 bases from J, the junction contained 9 bases not matched to a gene. The CDR3 loop spans 15 amino acids. Germline V gene sequence: CDR1 SEHNR, CDR2 FQNEAQ (reference sequence). This clonotype was seen a handful of times. Its antigen is unidentified. 5'RACE with constant-segment primers yielded barcoded, UMI-tagged TCR alpha and TCR beta cDNA libraries. MiXCR, applied by TCRdb to the 5' RACE reads, yields one record per CDR3 protein. This table has fewer than 350,000 distinct CDR3 sequences, roughly 8.2% appearing once. The specimen was PBMCs or a T cell subset sorted from them (not recorded which). The rearrangement joins TRBV7-9 to TRBJ2-7; 8 nucleotides line up with TRBD1. This TCR derives from a man aged 18 to 29 who had mild COVID-19 (a few samples of this study predate the infection). Cell type and time point are not known. CDR3 nucleotide sequence: TGTGCCAGCAGCCCCTGGACAGGGTGGGACTACGAGCAGTACTTC. As protein: CASSPWTGWDYEQYF.